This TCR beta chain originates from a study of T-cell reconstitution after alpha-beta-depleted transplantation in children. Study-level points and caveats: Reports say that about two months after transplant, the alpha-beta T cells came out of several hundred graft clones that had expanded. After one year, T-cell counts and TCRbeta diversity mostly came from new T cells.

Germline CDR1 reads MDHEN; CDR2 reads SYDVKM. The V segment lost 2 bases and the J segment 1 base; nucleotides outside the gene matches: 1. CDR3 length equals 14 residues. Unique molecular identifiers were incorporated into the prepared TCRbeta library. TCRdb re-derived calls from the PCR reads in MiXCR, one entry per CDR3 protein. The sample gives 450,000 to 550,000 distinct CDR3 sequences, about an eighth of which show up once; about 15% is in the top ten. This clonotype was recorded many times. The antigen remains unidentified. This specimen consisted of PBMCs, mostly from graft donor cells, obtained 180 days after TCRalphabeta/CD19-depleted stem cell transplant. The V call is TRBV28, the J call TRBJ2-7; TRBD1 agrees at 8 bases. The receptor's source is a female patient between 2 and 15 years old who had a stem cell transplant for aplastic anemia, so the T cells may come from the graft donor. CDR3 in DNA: TGTGCCAGCAGTTTACAGGGGGCTTCCTACGAGCAGTACTTC. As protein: CASSLQGASYEQYF. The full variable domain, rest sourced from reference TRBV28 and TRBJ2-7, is DVKVTQSSRYLVKRTGEKVFLECVQDMDHENMFWYRQDPGLGLRLIYFSYDVKMKEKGDIPEGYSVSREKKERFSLILESASTNQTSMYLCASSLQGASYEQYFGPGTRLTVT.